Below, 18 T cell receptor beta chains from the same sample are listed, as sequenced in a study of molecular identifiers for immune sequencing clone quantification (dated by TCRdb to the late 2010s). Library prep was done by PCR. Reads for this sample came from an Illumina HiSeq 4000. The public reads were quality trimmed at Q25 with fastp and then assembled into clones with MiXCR by TCRdb, keeping productive beta chains. Entries are consolidated by CDR3 protein sequence, retaining the most common genes and DNA. The table for this sample lists under 85,000 distinct CDR3 sequences; about a sixth of them were counted only once. The ten largest clones take up roughly 1.5% of the sample. The sample comprised naive CD8+ T cells from blood, with Jurkat cell RNA spiked in. This specimen's cell subset or site label, interpreted: FACS-sorted CD8+CD4-CCR7+CD45RA+ naive T cells. These receptors were collected from a human donor in good health. Some libraries in this study had Jurkat cell RNA spiked in.

This clonotype was recorded many times. This rearrangement joins TRBV30 to TRBJ2-7; TRBD2 agrees at 9 bases. CDR3 size: 14 residues. Germline V lookup: CDR1 GTSNPN, CDR2 SVGIG (reference sequence). V gave up 2 bases and J gave up 2 bases; unmatched junction bases: 4. CDR3 in amino acids: CAWSWSSGAYEQYF. The CDR3 DNA follows: TGTGCCTGGAGTTGGTCTAGCGGGGCCTACGAGCAGTACTTC.

This clonotype was detected ten times or more. The J gene is TRBJ1-5, the V gene TRBV5-1; D unresolved. Germline V gives CDR1 SGHRS, CDR2 YFSETQ. The CDR3 totals 14 residues. The germline V and J ends were trimmed by 0 bases and 3 bases, with 7 bases remaining between them. The CDR3 sequence is CASSLGSANQPQHF. DNA for the CDR3: TGCGCCAGCAGCTTGGGGTCAGCCAATCAGCCCCAGCATTTT.

This clonotype appeared many times. The chain recombines TRBV4-1 with TRBJ1-2, with TRBD1 identical over 8 bases. This CDR3 has 15 amino acids. Germline V gene lookup returns CDR1 MGHRA and CDR2 YSYEKL. Germline trimming cut 3 bases from V and 0 bases from J; bases unmatched to any gene: 3. CDR3 sequence (DNA): TGCGCCAGCAGCCACTTACAGGGGGCTAACTATGGCTACACCTTC. This encodes CASSHLQGANYGYTF.

V and J are TRBV27 and TRBJ2-7; D is uncertain. CDR1 MNHEY and CDR2 SMNVEV come from the germline V gene (reference sequence). The V end was cut by 7 bases, the J end by 4 bases, with 8 bases between. The CDR3 loop spans 11 amino acids. The DNA for the CDR3 is TGTGCCAGCACATACAATTACGAGCAGTACTTC. It yields the protein CASTYNYEQYF.

The sample holds many counts of this clonotype. The chain couples TRBV7-8 to TRBJ2-3; D remains ambiguous. Germline V CDR1 and CDR2: SGHVS, FQNEAQ. CDR3 length: 14 residues. V gave up 5 bases and J gave up 1 base, with 10 bases separating them. The CDR3 coding sequence is TGTGCCAGCAGCCAACTCCTGGGCACAGATACGCAGTATTTT. As protein: CASSQLLGTDTQYF.

The sample holds one count of this clonotype. A much larger clone is a single base away; this may be a read error. This rearrangement joins TRBV5-3 to TRBJ1-1, with a weak D call TRBD1 (6 bases). TRBV5-3 is an ORF; its function is uncertain. The CDR3 is 15 amino acids. The V end was cut by 8 bases, the J end by 6 bases, with 23 bases between. CDR3 DNA: TGTGCCAGCAGCCCAATATGGGGGGGCACCGCTGAAGCTTTCTTT. It specifies CASSPIWGGTAEAFF.

This clonotype was seen many times. The chain couples TRBV7-9 to TRBJ2-7; 14 nucleotides agree with TRBD2. The CDR3 is 19 amino acids. CDR1 is SEHNR, CDR2 FQNEAQ, per germline (reference sequence). V shed 5 bases and J 7 bases; nucleotides not matched to a gene: 19. Here the CDR3 reads CASSPTGTSGSLGLREQYF. In DNA, the CDR3 is TGTGCCAGCAGCCCCACCGGGACTAGCGGGAGTTTGGGGCTACGAGAGCAGTACTTC.

This clonotype has at least ten counts. The chain couples TRBV4-1 to TRBJ2-7; D is unclear. The germline CDR1 and CDR2 sequences are MGHRA and YSYEKL. V was pared by 0 bases and J by 2 bases, with 8 bases between. This CDR3 is built from 14 residues. This CDR3 reads CASSQESETYEQYF. The CDR3 bases are TGCGCCAGCAGCCAAGAGTCTGAAACCTACGAGCAGTACTTC.

As concerns this clonotype: A much more abundant neighbour one base away suggests this may be a read error. The chain uses TRBV11-2 and TRBJ2-5; D perhaps matches TRBD2 (6 bases). Germline V gene sequence: CDR1 SGHAT, CDR2 FQNNGV. CDR3 size: 16 residues. The CDR3 spells CASSLHPGGRQETLYF. In nucleotides, the CDR3 is TGTGCCAGCAGCTTACACCCCGGGGGTCGCCAAGAGACCCTGTACTTC. The variable domain in full, completed from reference TRBV11-2 and TRBJ2-5, reads EAGVAQSPRYKIIEKRQSVAFWCNPISGHATLYWYQQILGQGPKLLIQFQNNGVVDDSQLPKDRFSAERLKGVDSTLKIQPAKLEDSAVYLCASSLHPGGRQETLYFGPGTRLLVL.

This clonotype showed up many times. This chain joins TRBV7-6 and TRBJ1-1; D perhaps matches TRBD1 (5 bases). V gave up 5 bases and J gave up 3 bases, with 13 bases separating them. Germline values: CDR1 SGHVS, CDR2 FNYEAQ. The CDR3 spans 14 residues. CDR3 coding DNA: TGTGCCAGCAGCCCCCTTATGGGGGACACTGAAGCTTTCTTT. It translates to CASSPLMGDTEAFF.

The rearrangement uses TRBV5-8 and TRBJ1-3, with D uncertain. The CDR3 is 13 amino acids. CDR1 is SGHTS and CDR2 is YDEGEE in the germline V gene. Trimming stripped 4 bases from V and 3 bases from J, with 8 bases between. The CDR3 DNA reads as TGTGCCAGCAGCCTAAGGAATGGAAACACCATATATTTT. Its translation: CASSLRNGNTIYF.

The CDR3 region is CASNLGTYNEQFF. CDR3 nucleotide sequence: TGTGCCAGCAACTTAGGGACTTATAATGAGCAGTTCTTC. The chain uses TRBV12-3 or TRBV12-4 and TRBJ2-1; D possibly corresponds to TRBD2 (6 bases). CDR3 size: 13 residues. Trimming shortened V by 7 bases and J by 7 bases, and 14 bases separated the two germline ends.

In regard to this clonotype: A clone one base away is much larger, so this may be a read error. Because it lacks the conserved phenylalanine or tryptophan at the end, this CDR3 is likely a read error. The genes are TRBV19 and TRBJ2-7; 7 bases are a match to TRBD1. The V gene end was trimmed by 2 bases and the J gene end by 3 bases; junction bases not matched to a gene: 1. Looked up from germline, CDR1 is LNHDA and CDR2 is SQIVND (reference sequence). This CDR3 is built from 13 residues. CDR3 DNA: TGTGCCAGTAGTATAACAGGGGACTACGAGCAGTACTGC. It codes for CASSITGDYEQYC.

The chain combines TRBV12-3 or TRBV12-4 with TRBJ1-1; no clear D gene. Trimming took off 3 bases at V and 8 bases at J, with 7 bases between the two ends. CDR3 length: 11 amino acids. The CDR3, as DNA: TGTGCCAGCAGTTTCGGGCGGGAAGCTTTCTTT. It is translated as CASSFGREAFF.

This sequence joins TRBV4-1 and TRBJ2-7; D may be TRBD2 (6 bases). V lost 0 bases to trimming and J lost 4 bases, with 19 bases between them. CDR1 is MGHRA and CDR2 is YSYEKL in the germline V gene. The CDR3 runs to 17 residues. In DNA form, the CDR3 reads TGCGCCAGCAGCCAAGATCAGGTACGGATTAGCGGATACGAGCAGTACTTC. It codes for CASSQDQVRISGYEQYF.

As for this clonotype: This may arise from a read error, as a much more abundant clone is one base away. The chain joins TRBV27 to TRBJ1-6, with D hard to call. Germline CDR1 reads MNHEY; CDR2 reads SMNVEV (reference sequence). V lost 2 bases, J lost 9 bases, and 8 bases lay in between. The CDR3 totals 13 residues. CDR3 in amino acids: CASSLPLGSPLHF. The CDR3 DNA reads as TGTGCCAGCAGTTTACCGCTCGGTTCACCCCTCCACTTT.

This sequence joins TRBV29-1 and TRBJ2-1; no clear D gene. V was pared by 6 bases and J by 2 bases, with 8 bases between. The CDR3 runs to 12 residues. CDR1 SQVTM and CDR2 ANQGSEA come from the germline V gene. The CDR3 DNA is TGCAGCGTGGGGTGGGCCTACAATGAGCAGTTCTTC. Translated, it gives CSVGWAYNEQFF.

About this clonotype itself: Possible read error: a much larger clone is one base away. The chain joins TRBV6-5 to TRBJ1-2; 7 positions agree with TRBD1. The CDR3 is 13 amino acids. Unmatched junction bases numbered 10, after V lost 11 bases and J lost 4 bases. Per germline, CDR1 MNHEY and CDR2 SVGAGI. The CDR3 protein is CACTFGQAYGYTF. The CDR3, as DNA: TGTGCCTGCACCTTCGGACAGGCCTATGGCTACACCTTC.